The sequence of this T cell receptor (beta chain) was determined in a study of cytomegalovirus exposure and HLA in healthy donors. Study-level results: Cytomegalovirus-associated status was assigned to 150 or so TCR beta chains. Reports state that TCR beta sequences accurately predicted most subjects' HLA-A and HLA-B alleles.

This PCR relied on a set of 60 Vbeta primers and 13 Jbeta primers. The method was immunoSEQ multiplex PCR; TCRdb's version includes in-frame clones alone and lacks a portion of them. The profile shows some 120,000 clones, 77% of them singletons. This clone was counted once. Its antigen is unknown. Per the germline V gene, CDR1 is SGHRS and CDR2 is YFSETQ. The length of the CDR3 is 16 residues. J was trimmed by 0 bases and V by 2 bases; bases with no gene match: 5. The chain combines TRBV5-1 with TRBJ2-3, with 8 bases fitting TRBD1. This receptor was obtained from a man aged 40-55 years in good health and CMV-seropositive. Sequenced: PBMCs. This CDR3 reads CASSFGTGLSTDTQYF. Here the CDR3 DNA reads TGCGCCAGCAGCTTCGGGACAGGACTTAGCACAGATACGCAGTATTTT.